This T cell receptor beta chain was recovered during a study of T cells in Graves' hyperthyroidism and ophthalmopathy. Diagnosis rested on symptoms, serum thyroxine and TRAb, thyroid ultrasound, and orbital computed tomography. PBMCs were sourced from over 8.5 ml fresh peripheral blood. Per the germline V gene, CDR1 is MNHNS and CDR2 is SASEGT. V dropped 1 base and J dropped 8 bases, with 11 bases sitting between them. This CDR3 is 13 amino acids long. The source material, RNA transcripts, was used to amplify TCR beta CDR3 regions. HTBI primers were used for first-round RT-PCR of the TCR CDR3. Each CDR3 protein is one row after TCRdb ran MiXCR on the multiplex PCR reads. The table records 220,000 or so distinct CDR3 sequences, around 17% of them present only once. Study-wide results and caveats: Stable hyperthyroidism was separated from ophthalmopathy by a model based on 13 V-J features. For ophthalmopathy, model prediction preceded onset by a median roughly 6.5 months.

This clonotype was picked up many times. Its antigen remains unknown. The source material was blood. The receptor was derived from a woman younger than 30 with Graves' ophthalmopathy. V gene TRBV6-1 combines with J gene TRBJ1-2; D gene unclear. CDR3 nucleotide sequence: TGTGCCAGCAGTGAAGGGCAGGCCGGAGGCTACACCTTC. Translating gives CASSEGQAGGYTF.